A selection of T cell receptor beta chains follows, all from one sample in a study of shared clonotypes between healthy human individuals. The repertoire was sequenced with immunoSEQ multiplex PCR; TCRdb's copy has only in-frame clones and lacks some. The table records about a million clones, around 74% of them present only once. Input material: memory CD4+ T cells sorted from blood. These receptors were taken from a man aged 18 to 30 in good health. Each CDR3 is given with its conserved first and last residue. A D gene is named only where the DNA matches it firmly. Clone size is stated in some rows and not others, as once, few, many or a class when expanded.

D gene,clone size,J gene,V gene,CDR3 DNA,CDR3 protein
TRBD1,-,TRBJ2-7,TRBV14,TGTGCCAGCAGCCAAGATGCGAGACAGGGGGGCTACGAGCAGTACTTC,CASSQDARQGGYEQYF
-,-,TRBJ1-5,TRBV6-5,TGTGCCGGCCAGGGACATTACAATCAGCCCCAGCATTTT,CAGQGHYNQPQHF
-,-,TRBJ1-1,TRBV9,TGTGCCAGCAGCGTAGATCAGTACACTGAAGCTTTCTTT,CASSVDQYTEAFF
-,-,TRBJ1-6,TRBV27,TGTGCCAGCAGTTCTGAGGGGGGCGGGTATAATTCACCCCTCCACTTT,CASSSEGGGYNSPLHF
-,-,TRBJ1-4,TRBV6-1,TGTGCCAGCAATGGGACACATGCCAATGAAAAACTGTTTTTT,CASNGTHANEKLFF
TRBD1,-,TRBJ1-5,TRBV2,TGTGCCAGCACCTCGACAGGGTATGGCAATCAGCCCCAGCATTTT,CASTSTGYGNQPQHF
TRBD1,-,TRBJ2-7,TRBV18,TGTGCCAGCTCACTCGGACAGGGGGCCTACGAGCAGTACTTC,CASSLGQGAYEQYF
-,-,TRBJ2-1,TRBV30,TGTGCCTGGAGCGACCGGAATGAGCAGTTCTTC,CAWSDRNEQFF
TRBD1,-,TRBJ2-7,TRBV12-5,TGTGCTAGTGGTACCATGGGACAGGGCTCCTACGAGCAGTACTTC,CASGTMGQGSYEQYF
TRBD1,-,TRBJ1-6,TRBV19,TGTGCCAGTAGTATAGGAGGGGGCGCAGGGAATTCACCCCTCCACTTT,CASSIGGGAGNSPLHF
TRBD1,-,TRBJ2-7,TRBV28,TGTGCCAGCAGTGGGGCCGGGACAGGGAACGAGCAGTACTTC,CASSGAGTGNEQYF
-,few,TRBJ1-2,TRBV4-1,TGCGCCAGCAGCCAAGACCAGGGGAACTATGGCTACACCTTC,CASSQDQGNYGYTF